One sample yielded the 17 T cell receptor beta chains listed below, sequenced in a study of monozygotic twins with inflammatory bowel disease. TCRdb reprocessed the 5' RACE reads and reports one entry per CDR3 protein, with no DNA. This sample's clone table lists a few hundred thousand distinct CDR3 sequences. Input material: blood. These receptors were taken from a human donor with ulcerative colitis or Crohn's disease, or a healthy co-twin of an affected twin (not recorded which).

This rearrangement joins TRBV7-9 to TRBJ2-1; the D call from TCRdb, TRBD2, cannot be confirmed without DNA. CDR1 SEHNR and CDR2 FQNEAQ come from the germline V gene (reference sequence). There are 15 residues in the CDR3. The CDR3 here is CASSPPETSNNEQFF. The full variable domain, its missing parts supplied by reference TRBV7-9 and TRBJ2-1, is DTGVSQNPRHKITKRGQNVTFRCDPISEHNRLYWYRQTLGQGPEFLTYFQNEAQLEKSRLLSDRFSAERPKGSFSTLEIQRTEQGDSAMYLCASSPPETSNNEQFFGPGTRLTVL.

The V and J genes are TRBV27 and TRBJ2-6; the D call from TCRdb, TRBD1, cannot be confirmed without DNA. CDR1 and CDR2 from the germline V gene are MNHEY and SMNVEV (reference sequence). This CDR3 region has 15 residues. Here the CDR3 reads CASGDRGPGANVLTF.

J is TRBJ1-5 and V is TRBV20-1; TCRdb reports TRBD1, a call that lacks DNA to check it against. CDR3 length equals 13 residues. CDR1 and CDR2 from the germline V gene are DFQATT and SNEGSKA (reference sequence). The CDR3 reads CSATGGPAQPQHF.

CDR3 residues: CASSLWGTEDQPQHF. The chain combines TRBV5-1 with TRBJ1-5; there is no DNA to check the TCRdb D call of TRBD1. Germline V lookup: CDR1 SGHRS, CDR2 YFSETQ. The CDR3 consists of 15 residues.

This sequence joins TRBV7-9 and TRBJ2-7; TCRdb's assignment of TRBD1 cannot be checked, as there is no DNA. The CDR3 length is 14 residues. Germline V gene sequence: CDR1 SEHNR, CDR2 FQNEAQ (reference sequence). The CDR3 sequence is CATTPGQSVEEQYF.

V is TRBV7-2 and J is TRBJ2-6; with no DNA, the TCRdb D assignment of TRBD1 cannot be verified. Germline values: CDR1 SGHTA, CDR2 FQGNSA. This CDR3 comprises 16 residues. The chain's CDR3 is CASSFQGGSGANVLTF.

The genes are TRBV7-2 and TRBJ2-2; TCRdb reports TRBD1, a call that lacks DNA to check it against. This CDR3 has 15 residues. Germline V gene data show CDR1 as SGHTA and CDR2 as FQGNSA. CDR3 loop: CANQMRGRVTGELFF.

CDR3 residues: CASTSTPFGYTF. The rearrangement uses TRBV12-3 or TRBV12-4 and TRBJ1-2; the D gene TCRdb calls, TRBD1, cannot be checked with no DNA. The CDR3 spans 12 residues.

The J gene is TRBJ2-7, the V gene TRBV6-2 or TRBV6-3; TCRdb gives TRBD1 as the D gene, but with no DNA this cannot be confirmed. The CDR3 has 14 residues. Germline V gene lookup returns CDR1 MNHEY and CDR2 SVGEGT. The CDR3 region is CASSYVGRGNEQYF.

The chain combines TRBV4-1 with TRBJ2-2. Germline V lookup: CDR1 MGHRA, CDR2 YSYEKL. This CDR3 has 15 amino acids. The CDR3 spells CASSQDPSGGGELFF.

The chain recombines TRBV20-1 with TRBJ1-2; TCRdb's assignment of TRBD1 cannot be checked, as there is no DNA. The CDR3 length is 14 residues. CDR1 DFQATT and CDR2 SNEGSKA come from the germline V gene (reference sequence). This CDR3 reads CSAKGQGSNYGYTF.

This sequence joins TRBV10-3 and TRBJ2-7; TCRdb gives TRBD1 as the D gene, but with no DNA this cannot be confirmed. Germline assignment: CDR1 ENHRY and CDR2 SYGVKD. The CDR3 is 14 amino acids. The chain's CDR3 is CAISEYTGDYEQYF.

The chain couples TRBV6-2 or TRBV6-3 to TRBJ1-2; no DNA is available, so the TRBD1 call from TCRdb remains unchecked. The germline CDR1 and CDR2 sequences are MNHEY and SVGEGT. This CDR3 has 14 amino acids. The CDR3 reads CASSYGGANYGYTF.

This chain connects TRBV7-2 to TRBJ2-3; TCRdb outputs TRBD1, but without DNA this stays unchecked. The V gene's germline CDR1 is SGHTA and CDR2 FQGNSA. The CDR3 loop spans 17 amino acids. CDR3 in amino acids: CASKPGWGTDNTDTQYF. Full variable domain (remainder filled in from reference TRBV7-2 and TRBJ2-3): GAGVSQSPSNKVTEKGKDVELRCDPISGHTALYWYRQSLGQGLEFLIYFQGNSAPDKSGLPSDRFSAERTGGSVSTLTIQRTQQEDSAVYLCASKPGWGTDNTDTQYFGPGTRLTVL.

V usage is TRBV27 and J usage is TRBJ1-2; TCRdb names TRBD1, which stays unverified in the absence of DNA. The CDR3 covers 17 residues. The germline V gene has CDR1 MNHEY and CDR2 SMNVEV (reference sequence). CDR3 sequence: CASRSRDRGVVGIGYTF.

The rearrangement links TRBV7-6 to TRBJ2-5. The CDR3 runs to 12 residues. Germline V gives CDR1 SGHVS, CDR2 FNYEAQ. The CDR3 loop reads CASSLLTETQYF. The full variable domain, completed using reference TRBV7-6 and TRBJ2-5, is GAGVSQSPRYKVTKRGQDVALRCDPISGHVSLYWYRQALGQGPEFLTYFNYEAQQDKSGLPNDRFSAERPEGSISTLTIQRTEQRDSAMYRCASSLLTETQYFGPGTRLLVL.

The chain recombines TRBV12-3 or TRBV12-4 with TRBJ1-2; TCRdb indicates TRBD1, and absent DNA this call remains unverified. The CDR3 has 15 residues. The CDR3 loop is CASSLGRGPNYGYTF.